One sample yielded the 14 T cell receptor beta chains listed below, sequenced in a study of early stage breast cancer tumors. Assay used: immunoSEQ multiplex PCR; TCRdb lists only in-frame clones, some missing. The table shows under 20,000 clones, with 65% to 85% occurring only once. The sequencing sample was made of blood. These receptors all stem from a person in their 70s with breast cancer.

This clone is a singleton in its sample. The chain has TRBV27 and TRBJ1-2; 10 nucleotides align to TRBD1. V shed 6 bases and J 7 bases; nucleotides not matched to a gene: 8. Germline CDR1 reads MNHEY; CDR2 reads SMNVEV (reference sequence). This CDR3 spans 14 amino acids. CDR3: CASSSDRGRFGYTF. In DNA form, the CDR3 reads TGTGCCAGCAGCTCCGACAGGGGGCGCTTTGGCTACACCTTC.

This CDR3 is CASSLESSGAYNEQFF. For the CDR3, the DNA is TGTGCCAGCAGCTTAGAATCTAGCGGGGCCTACAATGAGCAGTTCTTC. The chain recombines TRBV7-8 with TRBJ2-1, with 9 positions matching TRBD2. V shed 1 base and J 2 bases; nucleotides not matched to a gene: 3. The CDR3 runs 16 residues. Germline V gene lookup returns CDR1 SGHVS and CDR2 FQNEAQ. Drawing the rest from reference TRBV7-8 and TRBJ2-1, the complete variable domain is GAGVSQSPRYKVAKRGQDVALRCDPISGHVSLFWYQQALGQGPEFLTYFQNEAQLDKSGLPSDRFFAERPEGSVSTLKIQRTQQEDSAVYLCASSLESSGAYNEQFFGPGTRLTVL.

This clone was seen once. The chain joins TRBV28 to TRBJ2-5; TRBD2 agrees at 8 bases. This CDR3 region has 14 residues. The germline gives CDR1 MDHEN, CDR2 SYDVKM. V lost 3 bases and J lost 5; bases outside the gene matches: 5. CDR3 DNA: TGTGCCAGCAGTTTCGGGAGGGGAGTTGAGACCCAGTACTTC. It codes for CASSFGRGVETQYF.

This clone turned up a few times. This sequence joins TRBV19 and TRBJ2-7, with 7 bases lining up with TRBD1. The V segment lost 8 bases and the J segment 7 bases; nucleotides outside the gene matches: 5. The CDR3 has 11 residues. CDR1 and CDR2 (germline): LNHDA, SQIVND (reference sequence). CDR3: CASRQDREQYF. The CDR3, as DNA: TGTGCCAGTCGGCAGGACAGGGAGCAGTACTTC.

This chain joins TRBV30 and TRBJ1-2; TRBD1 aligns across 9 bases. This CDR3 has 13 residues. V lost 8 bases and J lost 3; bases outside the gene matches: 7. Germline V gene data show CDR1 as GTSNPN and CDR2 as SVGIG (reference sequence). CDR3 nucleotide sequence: TGTGCCAGGAACAGGGGGCGCGACTATGGCTACACCTTC. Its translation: CARNRGRDYGYTF.

The CDR3 sequence is CAIAGGGNYGYTF. The CDR3 region has the DNA TGTGCCATCGCAGGGGGCGGTAACTATGGCTACACCTTC. This rearrangement joins TRBV10-3 to TRBJ1-2; 8 bases align to TRBD1. J gave up 1 base and V 8 bases, and 3 bases lay outside the gene matches. The V gene's germline CDR1 is ENHRY and CDR2 SYGVKD. The CDR3 runs to 13 residues.

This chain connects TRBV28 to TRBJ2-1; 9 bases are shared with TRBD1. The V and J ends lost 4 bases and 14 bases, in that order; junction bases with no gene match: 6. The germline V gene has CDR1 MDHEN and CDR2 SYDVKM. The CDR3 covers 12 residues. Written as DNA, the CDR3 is TGTGCCAGCAGTTCGACAGGGGGGGGTGAGTTCTTC. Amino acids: CASSSTGGGEFF.

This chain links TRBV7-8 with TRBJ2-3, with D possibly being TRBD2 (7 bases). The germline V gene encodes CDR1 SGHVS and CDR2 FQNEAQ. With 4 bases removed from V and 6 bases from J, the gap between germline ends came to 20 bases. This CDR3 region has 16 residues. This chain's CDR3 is CASSSRFEGGRDTQYF. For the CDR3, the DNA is TGTGCCAGCAGCTCACGTTTCGAGGGGGGGAGGGATACGCAGTATTTT. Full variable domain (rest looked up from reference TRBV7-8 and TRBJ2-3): GAGVSQSPRYKVAKRGQDVALRCDPISGHVSLFWYQQALGQGPEFLTYFQNEAQLDKSGLPSDRFFAERPEGSVSTLKIQRTQQEDSAVYLCASSSRFEGGRDTQYFGPGTRLTVL.

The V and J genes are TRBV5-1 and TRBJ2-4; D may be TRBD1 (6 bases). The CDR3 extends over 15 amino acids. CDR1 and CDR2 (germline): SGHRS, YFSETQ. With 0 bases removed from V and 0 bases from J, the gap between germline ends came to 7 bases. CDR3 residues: CASSLATGAKNIQYF. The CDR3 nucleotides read TGCGCCAGCAGCTTGGCGACAGGAGCCAAAAACATTCAGTACTTC.

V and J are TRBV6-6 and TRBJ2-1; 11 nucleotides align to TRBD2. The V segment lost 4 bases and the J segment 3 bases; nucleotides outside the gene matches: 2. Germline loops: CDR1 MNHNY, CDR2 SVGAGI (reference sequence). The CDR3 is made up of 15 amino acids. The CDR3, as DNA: TGTGCCAGCAGTTTGACTAGCGGGGACTACAATGAGCAGTTCTTC. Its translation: CASSLTSGDYNEQFF.

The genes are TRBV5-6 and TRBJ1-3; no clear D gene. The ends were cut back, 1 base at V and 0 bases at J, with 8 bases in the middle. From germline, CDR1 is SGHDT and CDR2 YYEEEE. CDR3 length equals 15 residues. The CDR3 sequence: CASSLRSSSGNTIYF. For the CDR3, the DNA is TGTGCCAGCAGCTTGCGGAGCAGCTCTGGAAACACCATATATTTT.

In DNA, the CDR3 is TGTGCCAGCAGCCATATCGCAGGGAGGACCGGGGAGCTGTTTTTT. The encoded protein is CASSHIAGRTGELFF. J is TRBJ2-2 and V is TRBV4-2; perhaps TRBD2 as D (6 bases). CDR1 LGHNA and CDR2 YNFKEQ come from the germline V gene. Trimming shortened V by 3 bases and J by 5 bases, and 13 bases separated the two germline ends. CDR3 length: 15 residues.

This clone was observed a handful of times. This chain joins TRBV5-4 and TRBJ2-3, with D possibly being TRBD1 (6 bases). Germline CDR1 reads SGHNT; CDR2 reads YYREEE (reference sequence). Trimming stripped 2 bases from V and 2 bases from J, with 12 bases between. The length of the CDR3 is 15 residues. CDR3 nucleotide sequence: TGTGCCAGCAGCTTTGGGACACAATACACAGATACGCAGTATTTT. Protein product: CASSFGTQYTDTQYF.

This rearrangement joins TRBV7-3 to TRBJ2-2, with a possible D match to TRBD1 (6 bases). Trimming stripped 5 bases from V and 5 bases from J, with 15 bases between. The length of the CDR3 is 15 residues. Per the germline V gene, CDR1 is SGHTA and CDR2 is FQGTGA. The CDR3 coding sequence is TGTGCCAGCAGCCGAGCGACAGGTCTTACCGGGGAGCTGTTTTTT. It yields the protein CASSRATGLTGELFF.